The 15 T cell receptor beta chains below come from one sample, sequenced in a study of cytomegalovirus exposure and HLA in healthy donors. 60 Vbeta and 13 Jbeta primers were used in PCR. Generated by immunoSEQ multiplex PCR, the TCRdb table keeps only in-frame clones and is missing some. Of roughly 120,000 clones in the sample, under 70% were seen once. What was sequenced was PBMCs. The receptors originated from a man between 18 and 35 years old in good health and CMV-seropositive.

The chain combines TRBV7-9 with TRBJ2-1; perhaps TRBD2 as D (5 bases). The CDR3 length is 15 residues. CDR1 and CDR2 from the germline V gene are SEHNR and FQNEAQ (reference sequence). The V and J ends lost 3 bases and 1 base respectively, with 10 bases between them. CDR3 sequence reads: CASSFFRGSYNEQFF. Here the CDR3 DNA reads TGTGCCAGCAGCTTTTTTCGGGGATCCTACAATGAGCAGTTCTTC.

The table lists this clone with a count of one. The rearrangement links TRBV7-2 to TRBJ2-3; 8 positions match TRBD1. The CDR3 sequence is 12 residues long. Germline CDR1 is SGHTA and CDR2 is FQGNSA. V trimming: 5 bases; J trimming: 12 bases; junction bases outside the gene matches: 7. The CDR3 reads CASSPDRGHQYF. The DNA of the CDR3 is TGTGCCAGCAGCCCAGACAGGGGTCATCAGTATTTT.

This clone occurred a few times. The chain recombines TRBV27 with TRBJ1-6; D gene ambiguous. V was cut by 4 bases and J by 0 bases, with 7 bases left in between. There are 15 residues in the CDR3. The V gene's germline CDR1 is MNHEY and CDR2 SMNVEV (reference sequence). In DNA, the CDR3 is TGTGCCAGCAGTTACGAAGCCTCCTATAATTCACCCCTCCACTTT. This sequence encodes CASSYEASYNSPLHF.

The chain has TRBV2 and TRBJ2-7; TRBD2 might be the D (6 bases). V lost 9 bases, J lost 3 bases, and 15 bases lay in between. The CDR3 spans 13 residues. Germline V gene lookup returns CDR1 SNHLY and CDR2 FYNNEI. The CDR3 DNA reads as TGTGCCAGGGGACGGGGGAGAAACTACGAGCAGTACTTC. This translates into CARGRGRNYEQYF.

V usage is TRBV5-4 and J usage is TRBJ2-5; 9 nucleotides align to TRBD2. CDR3 length: 16 amino acids. Trimming removed 4 bases from V and 2 bases from J; junction bases left unmatched: 9. Germline V gives CDR1 SGHNT, CDR2 YYREEE (reference sequence). CDR3 residues: CASSRGGERGQETQYF. As DNA, the CDR3 is TGTGCCAGCAGCCGCGGGGGGGAGCGGGGGCAAGAGACCCAGTACTTC. Full variable domain (outside the CDR3, taken from reference TRBV5-4 and TRBJ2-5): ETGVTQSPTHLIKTRGQQVTLRCSSQSGHNTVSWYQQALGQGPQFIFQYYREEENGRGNFPPRFSGLQFPNYSSELNVNALELDDSALYLCASSRGGERGQETQYFGPGTRLLVL.

This chain connects TRBV10-1 to TRBJ2-3; D might be TRBD1 (5 bases). Germline-derived CDR1 and CDR2 are WNHNN and SYGVQD (reference sequence). V was pared by 7 bases and J by 2 bases, with 13 bases between. The CDR3 covers 14 residues. CDR3 nucleotides: TGCGCCAGCACCCCGCGACAGAACACAGATACGCAGTATTTT. Protein product: CASTPRQNTDTQYF.

This clone occurred a few times. V and J are TRBV5-1 and TRBJ2-5; 9 bases are a match to TRBD1. The CDR3 length is 15 residues. CDR1 is SGHRS, CDR2 YFSETQ, per germline. Unmatched junction bases numbered 4, after V lost 0 bases and J lost 4 bases. The CDR3 nucleotides are TGCGCCAGCAGCTTGGGGGGACAGGGTGGAGAGACCCAGTACTTC. As protein: CASSLGGQGGETQYF.

V usage is TRBV5-4 and J usage is TRBJ2-1; D is possibly TRBD1 (5 bases). Trimming took 3 bases from V and 5 from J, leaving 12 bases between them. This CDR3 spans 14 amino acids. Germline CDR1 is SGHNT and CDR2 is YYREEE (reference sequence). Here the CDR3 reads CASSSSPGNNEQFF. The DNA of the CDR3 is TGTGCCAGCAGCTCATCCCCAGGGAACAATGAGCAGTTCTTC.

V gene TRBV6-5 combines with J gene TRBJ2-5; TRBD2 aligns across 13 bases. This CDR3 has 14 residues. V trimming: 4 bases; J trimming: 12 bases; junction bases outside the gene matches: 8. The V gene's germline CDR1 is MNHEY and CDR2 SVGAGI. The CDR3 sequence is CASSSTSGGHLKYF. The DNA of the CDR3 is TGTGCCAGCAGTTCGACTAGCGGGGGGCACCTGAAGTACTTC.

The chain recombines TRBV6-5 with TRBJ1-1; TRBD1 is a possible D gene (5 bases). The CDR3 is made up of 16 amino acids. From germline, CDR1 is MNHEY and CDR2 SVGAGI. V shed 4 bases and J shed 1 base, with 16 bases lying between them. The CDR3 sequence: CASSFSQGETNTEAFF. The CDR3 DNA is TGTGCCAGCAGTTTTTCCCAGGGTGAGACGAACACTGAAGCTTTCTTT.

The J gene is TRBJ2-1, the V gene TRBV4-2; 9 bases fit TRBD2. V shed 1 base and J 7 bases; nucleotides not matched to a gene: 5. This CDR3 has 15 residues. Germline V gene data show CDR1 as LGHNA and CDR2 as YNFKEQ. The CDR3 DNA reads as TGTGCCAGCAGCCAAGTTAGGGCGGGGGGGAATGAGCAGTTCTTC. Translating it yields CASSQVRAGGNEQFF.

This clone was counted between two and nine times. The CDR3 DNA reads TGTGCCAGCAGCAAGGGACAGGGGGCGAACACTGAAGCTTTCTTT. Translating gives CASSKGQGANTEAFF. V is TRBV5-4 and J is TRBJ1-1; 12 nucleotides agree with TRBD1. With V trimmed by 4 bases and J by 1 base, 2 bases remained unmatched. Germline assignment: CDR1 SGHNT and CDR2 YYREEE (reference sequence). The CDR3 sequence is 15 residues long. Supplemented by reference TRBV5-4 and TRBJ1-1, the full variable domain reads ETGVTQSPTHLIKTRGQQVTLRCSSQSGHNTVSWYQQALGQGPQFIFQYYREEENGRGNFPPRFSGLQFPNYSSELNVNALELDDSALYLCASSKGQGANTEAFFGQGTRLTVV.

The chain carries TRBV2 and TRBJ2-3; the match to TRBD1 covers 7 bases. The germline gives CDR1 SNHLY, CDR2 FYNNEI. V dropped 6 bases and J dropped 4; count of bases not matched to a gene: 7. CDR3 size: 14 residues. CDR3 region: CASRRGGGPDTQYF. DNA of the CDR3: TGTGCCAGCAGACGAGGGGGCGGCCCAGATACGCAGTATTTT.

This sequence joins TRBV7-9 and TRBJ2-1, with no clear D. V was pared by 3 bases and J by 5 bases, with 8 bases between. This CDR3 is 13 amino acids long. Per germline, CDR1 SEHNR and CDR2 FQNEAQ (reference sequence). The CDR3 loop is CASSFYENNEQFF. The CDR3 DNA is TGTGCCAGCAGCTTTTACGAGAACAATGAGCAGTTCTTC.

The rearrangement joins TRBV2 to TRBJ2-1, with D maybe TRBD1 (6 bases). Germline loops: CDR1 SNHLY, CDR2 FYNNEI. The CDR3 contains 15 residues. V was cut by 6 bases and J by 3 bases, with 15 bases left in between. CDR3 in amino acids: CASSARQVGYNEQFF. The CDR3, as DNA: TGTGCCAGCAGCGCAAGACAGGTAGGCTACAATGAGCAGTTCTTC.